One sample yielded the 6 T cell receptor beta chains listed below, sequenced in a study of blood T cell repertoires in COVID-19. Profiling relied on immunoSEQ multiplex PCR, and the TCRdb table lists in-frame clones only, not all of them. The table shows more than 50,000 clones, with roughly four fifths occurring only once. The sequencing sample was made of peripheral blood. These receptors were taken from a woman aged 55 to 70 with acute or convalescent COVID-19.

The CDR3 DNA sequence: TGCGCCAGCAGCCAAGATCGGGCTAGCGGGAGAATTGAGACCCAGTACTTC. Its translation: CASSQDRASGRIETQYF. The genes are TRBV4-1 and TRBJ2-5; 10 bases line up with TRBD2. V was pared by 0 bases and J by 5 bases, with 9 bases of the junction left unmatched. The CDR3 loop spans 17 amino acids. The germline gives CDR1 MGHRA, CDR2 YSYEKL.

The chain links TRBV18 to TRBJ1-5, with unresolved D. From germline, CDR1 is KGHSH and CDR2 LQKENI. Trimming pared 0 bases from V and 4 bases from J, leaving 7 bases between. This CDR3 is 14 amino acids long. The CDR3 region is CASSPPGRNQPQHF. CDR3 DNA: TGTGCCAGCTCACCACCGGGGAGAAATCAGCCCCAGCATTTT.

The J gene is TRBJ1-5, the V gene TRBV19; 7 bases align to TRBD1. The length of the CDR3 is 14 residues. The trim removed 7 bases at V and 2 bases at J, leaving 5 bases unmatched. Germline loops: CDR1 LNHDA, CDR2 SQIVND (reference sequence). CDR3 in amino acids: CASTLTGGNQPQHF. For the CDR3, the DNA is TGTGCCAGTACTTTAACAGGGGGCAATCAGCCCCAGCATTTT.

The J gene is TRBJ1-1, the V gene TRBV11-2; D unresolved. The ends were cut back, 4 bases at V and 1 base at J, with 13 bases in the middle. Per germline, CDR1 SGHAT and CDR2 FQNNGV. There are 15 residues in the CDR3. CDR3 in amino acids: CASSSVGLRNTEAFF. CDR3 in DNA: TGTGCCAGCAGCTCCGTAGGACTGCGGAACACTGAAGCTTTCTTT.

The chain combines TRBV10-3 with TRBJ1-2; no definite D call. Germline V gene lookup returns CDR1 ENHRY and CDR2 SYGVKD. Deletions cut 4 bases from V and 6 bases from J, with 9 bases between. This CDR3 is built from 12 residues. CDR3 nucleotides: TGTGCCATCAGTGGCGACATAGATGGCTACACCTTC. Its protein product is CAISGDIDGYTF.

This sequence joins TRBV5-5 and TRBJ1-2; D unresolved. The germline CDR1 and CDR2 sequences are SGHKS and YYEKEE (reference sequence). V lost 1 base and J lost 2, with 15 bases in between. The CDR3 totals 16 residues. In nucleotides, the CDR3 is TGTGCCAGCAGCTTGTTATGGCGGGAGACAAACTATGGCTACACCTTC. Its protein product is CASSLLWRETNYGYTF.